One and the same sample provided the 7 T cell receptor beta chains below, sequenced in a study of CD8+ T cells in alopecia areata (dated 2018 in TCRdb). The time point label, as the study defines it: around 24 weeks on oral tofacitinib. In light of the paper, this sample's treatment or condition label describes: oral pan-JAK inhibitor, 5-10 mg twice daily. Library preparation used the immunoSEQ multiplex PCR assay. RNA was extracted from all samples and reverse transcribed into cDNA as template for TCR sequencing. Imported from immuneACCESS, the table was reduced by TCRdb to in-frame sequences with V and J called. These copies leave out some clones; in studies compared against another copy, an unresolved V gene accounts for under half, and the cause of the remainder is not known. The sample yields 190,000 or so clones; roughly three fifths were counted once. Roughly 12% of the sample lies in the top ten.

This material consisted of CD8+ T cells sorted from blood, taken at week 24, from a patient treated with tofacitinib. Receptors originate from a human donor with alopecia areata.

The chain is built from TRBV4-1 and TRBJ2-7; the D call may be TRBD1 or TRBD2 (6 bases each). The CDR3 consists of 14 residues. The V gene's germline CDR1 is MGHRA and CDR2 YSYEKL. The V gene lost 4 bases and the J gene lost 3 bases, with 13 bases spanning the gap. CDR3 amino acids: CASSLRRGVYEQYF. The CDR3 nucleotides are TGCGCCAGCAGCCTCCGGAGGGGGGTCTACGAGCAGTACTTC.

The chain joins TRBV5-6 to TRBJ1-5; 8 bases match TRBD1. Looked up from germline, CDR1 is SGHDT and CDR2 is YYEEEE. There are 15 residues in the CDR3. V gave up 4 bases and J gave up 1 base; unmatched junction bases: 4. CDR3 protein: CASSTDRESNQPQHF. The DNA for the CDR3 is TGTGCCAGCAGCACGGACAGGGAAAGCAATCAGCCCCAGCATTTT.

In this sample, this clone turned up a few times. The CDR3 region has the DNA TGTGCCAGCAGCACGGGACAGGGTTATTCACCCCTCCACTTT. This sequence encodes CASSTGQGYSPLHF. The chain recombines TRBV5-5 with TRBJ1-6, with 9 bases that match TRBD1. The CDR3 extends over 14 amino acids. The V gene's germline CDR1 is SGHKS and CDR2 YYEKEE (reference sequence). After removal of 4 bases from V and 8 bases from J, the junction contained 4 bases not matched to a gene.

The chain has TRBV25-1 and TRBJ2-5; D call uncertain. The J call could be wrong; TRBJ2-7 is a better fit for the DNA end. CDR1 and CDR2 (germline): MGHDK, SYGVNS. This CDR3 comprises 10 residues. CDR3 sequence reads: CASSGYEQYF. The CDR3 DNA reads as TGTGCCAGCAGTGGCTACGAGCAGTACTTC.

CDR3 sequence: CAWSVLIGTSGYNEQFF. The CDR3 DNA sequence: TGTGCCTGGAGTGTACTTATTGGGACTAGCGGGTACAATGAGCAGTTCTTC. The V gene is TRBV30, the J gene TRBJ2-1, with 12 bases matching TRBD2. The CDR3 extends over 17 amino acids. The V gene's germline CDR1 is GTSNPN and CDR2 SVGIG (reference sequence). With V trimmed by 0 bases and J by 4 bases, 7 bases remained unmatched.

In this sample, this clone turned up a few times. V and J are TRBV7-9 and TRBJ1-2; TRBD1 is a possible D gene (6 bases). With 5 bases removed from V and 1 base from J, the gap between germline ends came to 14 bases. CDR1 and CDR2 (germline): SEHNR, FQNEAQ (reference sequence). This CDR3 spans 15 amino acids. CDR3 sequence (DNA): TGTGCCAGCAGCCTTGGGGCAGGGGATAACTATGGCTACACCTTC. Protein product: CASSLGAGDNYGYTF. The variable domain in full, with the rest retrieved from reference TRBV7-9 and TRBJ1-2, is DTGVSQNPRHKITKRGQNVTFRCDPISEHNRLYWYRQTLGQGPEFLTYFQNEAQLEKSRLLSDRFSAERPKGSFSTLEIQRTEQGDSAMYLCASSLGAGDNYGYTFGSGTRLTVV.

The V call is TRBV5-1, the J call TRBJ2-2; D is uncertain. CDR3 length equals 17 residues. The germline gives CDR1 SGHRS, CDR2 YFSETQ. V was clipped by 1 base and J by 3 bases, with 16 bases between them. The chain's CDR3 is CASSLFGPAMDTGELFF. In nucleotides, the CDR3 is TGCGCCAGCAGCTTGTTCGGGCCGGCGATGGACACCGGGGAGCTGTTTTTT.